These 30 T cell receptor beta chains originate from one sample sequenced in a study of blood T cell repertoires in COVID-19. TCRdb's copy holds only in-frame clones and misses some; the assay was immunoSEQ multiplex PCR. Here the sample spans approximately 82,000 clones, around 85% being singletons. Sequenced: peripheral blood. The receptors derive from a woman between 65 and 79 years old with active or convalescent COVID-19.

The rearrangement joins TRBV6-2 or TRBV6-3 to TRBJ1-4; perhaps TRBD1 as D (5 bases). The germline V and J ends were trimmed by 5 bases and 7 bases, with 5 bases remaining between them. Germline values: CDR1 MNHEY, CDR2 SVGEGT. CDR3 length: 11 residues. As DNA, the CDR3 is TGTGCCAGCAGTCAGGGTGAAAAACTGTTTTTT. Amino acids: CASSQGEKLFF.

Notes on this clone: Different DNA sequences within this sample yield the same CDR3. This sequence joins TRBV18 and TRBJ2-5; perhaps TRBD2 as D (5 bases). Trimming removed 2 bases at V and 2 bases at J, with 6 bases between. The CDR3 runs to 13 residues. CDR1 and CDR2 from the germline V gene are KGHSH and LQKENI. The CDR3 is CASSPGSQETQYF. As DNA, the CDR3 is TGTGCCAGCTCACCAGGGAGTCAAGAGACCCAGTACTTC.

This chain joins TRBV5-1 and TRBJ2-3; possible D gene TRBD1, 6 bases. The germline gives CDR1 SGHRS, CDR2 YFSETQ. The ends were cut back, 5 bases at V and 4 bases at J, with 14 bases in the middle. There are 14 residues in the CDR3. CDR3 nucleotide sequence: TGCGCCAGCAGGCCAGGGGCTCTGTCAGATACGCAGTATTTT. Residues: CASRPGALSDTQYF.

The chain is built from TRBV7-8 and TRBJ2-7; maybe TRBD2 (5 bases). The CDR3 sequence is 14 residues long. Germline loops: CDR1 SGHVS, CDR2 FQNEAQ. V gave up 5 bases and J gave up 3 bases, with 14 bases separating them. The CDR3 DNA follows: TGTGCCAGCAGCCACCGGGGTAGAGGCTACGAGCAGTACTTC. It is translated as CASSHRGRGYEQYF.

The J gene is TRBJ1-6, the V gene TRBV5-8, with D hard to call. The V gene lost 4 bases and the J gene lost 0 bases, with 5 bases spanning the gap. CDR1 SGHTS and CDR2 YDEGEE come from the germline V gene. CDR3 length equals 14 residues. Here the CDR3 reads CASSRSSYNSPLHF. Here the CDR3 DNA reads TGTGCCAGCAGCAGGAGCTCCTATAATTCACCCCTCCACTTT.

The chain recombines TRBV6-5 with TRBJ2-7, with 7 bases that match TRBD1. Trimming removed 7 bases from V and 1 base from J; junction bases left unmatched: 10. This CDR3 is 15 amino acids long. Germline V lookup: CDR1 MNHEY, CDR2 SVGAGI. For the CDR3, the DNA is TGTGCCAGCAACCAAGCTGGGACAGTATCCTACGAGCAGTACTTC. This encodes CASNQAGTVSYEQYF.

V gene TRBV3-1 (or the pseudogene TRBV3-2) combines with J gene TRBJ2-7, with D possibly matching TRBD1 (5 bases). CDR3 length equals 13 residues. With 4 bases removed from V and 4 bases from J, the gap between germline ends came to 11 bases. The germline gives CDR1 LGHDT, CDR2 YNNKEL (reference sequence). The CDR3 nucleotides read TGTGCCAGCAGCCCGACCCGACAGTACGAGCAGTACTTC. Amino acids: CASSPTRQYEQYF.

Points on this clone: Additional DNA sequences in this sample encode the identical CDR3. V is TRBV18 and J is TRBJ1-1; D might be TRBD1 (5 bases). V was trimmed by 3 bases and J by 1 base, leaving 6 bases between them. Germline V CDR1 and CDR2: KGHSH, LQKENI. The CDR3 has 13 residues. CDR3 sequence: CASSPGQNTEAFF. CDR3 nucleotide sequence: TGTGCCAGCTCACCCGGACAGAACACTGAAGCTTTCTTT. Filled out from reference TRBV18 and TRBJ1-1, the complete variable domain reads NAGVMQNPRHLVRRRGQEARLRCSPMKGHSHVYWYRQLPEEGLKFMVYLQKENIIDESGMPKERFSAEFPKEGPSILRIQQVVRGDSAAYFCASSPGQNTEAFFGQGTRLTVV.

This chain joins TRBV29-1 and TRBJ2-5; possible D gene TRBD2, 5 bases. The CDR3 spans 13 residues. The V and J ends lost 6 bases and 6 bases respectively, with 17 bases between them. The germline V gene encodes CDR1 SQVTM and CDR2 ANQGSEA. CDR3: CSVEPLTGKTQYF. The DNA of the CDR3 is TGCAGCGTCGAGCCTCTGACGGGAAAGACCCAGTACTTC.

This chain connects TRBV28 to TRBJ2-5; D gene unclear. This CDR3 has 12 residues. Trimming took 4 bases from V and 2 from J, leaving 5 bases between them. Germline V lookup: CDR1 MDHEN, CDR2 SYDVKM. CDR3 amino acids: CASSSTQETQYF. The DNA for the CDR3 is TGTGCCAGCAGTTCGACACAAGAGACCCAGTACTTC.

This clone was seen only once. Here the CDR3 reads CASGLNVPQIYNEQFF. The DNA for the CDR3 is TGTGCCAGCGGACTCAACGTCCCTCAGATTTACAATGAGCAGTTCTTC. The chain couples TRBV5-5 to TRBJ2-1; tentative D call: TRBD2 (5 bases). The CDR3 spans 16 residues. Trimming stripped 7 bases from V and 4 bases from J, with 21 bases between. Germline V gene data show CDR1 as SGHKS and CDR2 as YYEKEE (reference sequence).

This rearrangement joins TRBV6-1 to TRBJ1-6, with D unclear. The CDR3 loop spans 13 amino acids. Per germline, CDR1 MNHNS and CDR2 SASEGT. The V end lost 2 bases, the J end lost 7 bases, and 6 bases lay between the germline ends. The CDR3, as DNA: TGTGCCAGCAGTGAAAAGGAGAATTCACCCCTCCACTTT. Residues: CASSEKENSPLHF.

This chain uses TRBV28 with TRBJ2-3; 9 bases are a match to TRBD2. This CDR3 has 15 residues. CDR1 MDHEN and CDR2 SYDVKM come from the germline V gene. Trimming took 4 bases from V and 1 from J; bases not matched to a gene: 3. CDR3 protein: CASSYSGGRTDTQYF. CDR3 DNA: TGTGCCAGCAGTTATAGCGGGGGACGCACAGATACGCAGTATTTT.

This clone was seen a handful of times. This chain uses TRBV11-2 with TRBJ1-6; D possibly corresponds to TRBD1 (5 bases). CDR3 length: 17 amino acids. Trimming shortened V by 3 bases and J by 0 bases, and 12 bases separated the two germline ends. The germline V gene encodes CDR1 SGHAT and CDR2 FQNNGV. The CDR3 loop reads CASSLGQASSYNSPLHF. CDR3 in DNA: TGTGCCAGCAGCTTGGGGCAGGCGAGCTCCTATAATTCACCCCTCCACTTT.

The chain has TRBV28 and TRBJ1-1; D is unclear. The CDR3 runs 13 residues. V lost 2 bases to trimming and J lost 3 bases, with 7 bases between them. Per the germline V gene, CDR1 is MDHEN and CDR2 is SYDVKM. CDR3: CASSLPQYTEAFF. The CDR3 DNA is TGTGCCAGCAGTTTACCCCAATACACTGAAGCTTTCTTT.

This clone occurred a few times. This sequence joins TRBV19 and TRBJ2-3; a weak D match, TRBD2 (5 bases). Germline CDR1 LNHDA, CDR2 SQIVND (reference sequence). The CDR3 totals 15 residues. V dropped 4 bases and J dropped 2 bases, with 13 bases sitting between them. The CDR3 region is CASSNRGVLTDTQYF. The CDR3 DNA follows: TGTGCCAGTAGTAATCGGGGAGTCCTCACAGATACGCAGTATTTT.

The rearrangement links TRBV3-1 (or the pseudogene TRBV3-2) to TRBJ1-2; possible D gene TRBD1, 6 bases. The CDR3 is made up of 14 amino acids. The germline gives CDR1 LGHDT, CDR2 YNNKEL (reference sequence). Trimming removed 0 bases from V and 8 bases from J, with 13 bases in between. In DNA form, the CDR3 reads TGTGCCAGCAGCCAAGACGGTGCAGGGGTCGGCTACACCTTC. It is translated as CASSQDGAGVGYTF.

The V and J genes are TRBV4-1 and TRBJ2-7; the match to TRBD2 covers 8 bases. CDR1 MGHRA and CDR2 YSYEKL come from the germline V gene. The V and J ends lost 4 bases and 7 bases, in that order; junction bases with no gene match: 12. The CDR3 contains 15 residues. DNA of the CDR3: TGCGCCAGCAGCCGAGGGCCGGGGGGGCGGAGGGAGCAGTACTTC. This codes for CASSRGPGGRREQYF.

J is TRBJ2-4 and V is TRBV29-1, with D tentatively TRBD1 (7 bases). The CDR3 is 13 amino acids. Germline lookup yields CDR1 SQVTM and CDR2 ANQGSEA. V lost 3 bases and J 5 bases, leaving 11 bases between the germline ends. This CDR3 reads CSVEQGGENIQYF. The CDR3, as DNA: TGCAGCGTTGAGCAGGGGGGTGAAAACATTCAGTACTTC.

The sample holds one count of this clone. V is TRBV18 and J is TRBJ2-3; TRBD1 agrees at 10 bases. Germline values: CDR1 KGHSH, CDR2 LQKENI. The J segment lost 2 bases and the V segment lost 8 bases, leaving 4 bases of the junction unmatched. The CDR3 totals 14 residues. In DNA form, the CDR3 reads TGTGCCAGCCGGACAGGGGGATCCACAGATACGCAGTATTTT. It codes for CASRTGGSTDTQYF.

V gene TRBV2 combines with J gene TRBJ2-3; TRBD1 matches 9 bases. Trimming took 4 bases from V and 4 from J; bases not matched to a gene: 3. CDR1 SNHLY and CDR2 FYNNEI come from the germline V gene. The CDR3 is 14 residues long. The CDR3 DNA is TGTGCCAGCAGTGTTGGGACAGGGCCAGATACGCAGTATTTT. This sequence encodes CASSVGTGPDTQYF.

The rearrangement joins TRBV7-9 to TRBJ1-2, with D possibly being TRBD1 (5 bases). V lost 5 bases, J lost 0 bases, and 10 bases lay in between. Germline V lookup: CDR1 SEHNR, CDR2 FQNEAQ (reference sequence). This CDR3 comprises 14 residues. The CDR3 region is CASSRPGANYGYTF. For the CDR3, the DNA is TGTGCCAGCAGCCGCCCGGGGGCTAACTATGGCTACACCTTC.

The chain combines TRBV3-1 (or the pseudogene TRBV3-2) with TRBJ2-3; 8 nucleotides agree with TRBD1. This CDR3 comprises 19 residues. The junction had 14 bases not matched to a gene; V was cut back by 0 bases and J by 3 bases. Per the germline V gene, CDR1 is LGHDT and CDR2 is YNNKEL (reference sequence). CDR3 region: CASSQDPDRETCSTDTQYF. DNA for the CDR3: TGTGCCAGCAGCCAAGATCCGGACAGGGAAACATGTAGTACAGATACGCAGTATTTT.

The V and J genes are TRBV5-6 and TRBJ1-1; weak D call: TRBD1 (6 bases). Trimming left V 1 base short and J 2 bases short, with 12 bases between. Germline-derived CDR1 and CDR2 are SGHDT and YYEEEE. The CDR3 has 15 residues. The CDR3 nucleotides read TGTGCCAGCAGCTTGTCAGGGGAGTTTAACACTGAAGCTTTCTTT. The encoded protein is CASSLSGEFNTEAFF.

This clone occurred once. The chain is built from TRBV2 and TRBJ1-1, with D uncertain. With 10 bases removed from V and 1 base from J, the gap between germline ends came to 10 bases. The CDR3 covers 12 residues. Germline assignment: CDR1 SNHLY and CDR2 FYNNEI. CDR3 amino acids: CATRRGNTEAFF. The CDR3 DNA follows: TGTGCCACCCGGCGGGGGAACACTGAAGCTTTCTTT.

This sequence joins TRBV18 and TRBJ2-2; TRBD1 is a possible D gene (7 bases). CDR1 is KGHSH, CDR2 LQKENI, per germline. V lost 8 bases and J lost 2, with 12 bases in between. The CDR3 covers 14 residues. The CDR3 region has the DNA TGTGCCAGCGCGGGACAGCTTAACACCGGGGAGCTGTTTTTT. This translates into CASAGQLNTGELFF.

The chain couples TRBV7-9 to TRBJ1-2, with 9 positions matching TRBD1. The germline V gene encodes CDR1 SEHNR and CDR2 FQNEAQ (reference sequence). This CDR3 is 14 amino acids long. V dropped 4 bases and J dropped 4; count of bases not matched to a gene: 4. CDR3 nucleotides: TGTGCCAGCAGCTCAAAGACAGGGGGCTATGGCTACACCTTC. The encoded protein is CASSSKTGGYGYTF.

The chain carries TRBV11-2 and TRBJ2-5, with 7 positions matching TRBD2. The CDR3 runs 15 residues. The junction had 6 bases not matched to a gene; V was cut back by 5 bases and J by 0 bases. Germline V CDR1 and CDR2: SGHAT, FQNNGV. CDR3 in DNA: TGTGCCAGCAGCGATCAGGGAGGGTACCAAGAGACCCAGTACTTC. This codes for CASSDQGGYQETQYF.

This rearrangement joins TRBV12-3 or TRBV12-4 to TRBJ2-3, with D possibly being TRBD1 (6 bases). CDR3 length: 12 residues. Trimming shortened V by 5 bases and J by 5 bases, and 8 bases separated the two germline ends. As DNA, the CDR3 is TGTGCCAGCAGTCTACAGGGAGATACGCAGTATTTT. Translated: CASSLQGDTQYF.

The rearrangement joins TRBV4-1 to TRBJ1-1, with D perhaps matching TRBD1 (5 bases). Trimming pared 1 base from V and 4 bases from J, leaving 13 bases between. This CDR3 is 15 amino acids long. Per germline, CDR1 MGHRA and CDR2 YSYEKL. CDR3 protein: CASSQGPRGSTEAFF. In DNA, the CDR3 is TGCGCCAGCAGCCAAGGGCCGCGGGGGTCCACTGAAGCTTTCTTT.